Listed below are T cell receptor beta chains from one sample, sequenced in a study of CD8 T cells in ankylosing spondylitis. TCRdb recomputed calls from the 5' RACE reads with MiXCR, one row per CDR3 protein. The sample records a few hundred thousand distinct CDR3 sequences, less than 25% being singletons. Material for sequencing was blood, either unsorted or a sorted T cell fraction (not recorded which). All receptors come from a female donor with ankylosing spondylitis or in good health (not recorded which). Both conserved end residues are part of each CDR3. A D gene is named only where the DNA matches it firmly. Clone size is given for some rows only: seen once, a few or many times, or a class if the clone is expanded.

D gene: TRBD2
clone size: few
V gene: TRBV7-8
J gene: TRBJ2-1
CDR3 DNA: TGTGCCAGCAGCTACTACTTCAACCCAGCGGGAGGTAATGAGCAGTTCTTC
CDR3 protein: CASSYYFNPAGGNEQFF

D gene: TRBD2
clone size: many
V gene: TRBV2
J gene: TRBJ2-2
CDR3 DNA: TGTGCCAGCATCTTGACTAGCGGGAGTTTCGGGGAGCTGTTTTTT
CDR3 protein: CASILTSGSFGELFF

D gene: .
clone size: .
V gene: TRBV7-2
J gene: TRBJ1-5
CDR3 DNA: TGTGCCAGCAGCTTAGTAGGGAATAGCAATCAGCCCCAGCATTTT
CDR3 protein: CASSLVGNSNQPQHF

D gene: .
clone size: .
V gene: TRBV5-1
J gene: TRBJ2-2
CDR3 DNA: TGCGCCAGCAGCCGATCGGGGAACACCGGGGAGCTGTTTTTT
CDR3 protein: CASSRSGNTGELFF

D gene: .
clone size: few
V gene: TRBV12-3/TRBV12-4
J gene: TRBJ1-1
CDR3 DNA: TGTGCCAGCAGTTTAGTATTGGGGGGCATGAACACTGAAGCTTTCTTT
CDR3 protein: CASSLVLGGMNTEAFF

D gene: TRBD2
clone size: many
V gene: TRBV20-1
J gene: TRBJ2-3
CDR3 DNA: TGCAGTGCCAGACTAGCCGGAACGGATACGCAGTATTTT
CDR3 protein: CSARLAGTDTQYF

D gene: TRBD2
clone size: few
V gene: TRBV7-6
J gene: TRBJ2-7
CDR3 DNA: TGTGCCAGCAGCCGGGCGGGAGCAACTAGCGGGATGAACGAGCAGTACTTC
CDR3 protein: CASSRAGATSGMNEQYF

D gene: .
clone size: .
V gene: TRBV9
J gene: TRBJ2-7
CDR3 DNA: TGTGCCAGCAGCGTAGGGGTCGGGGGACAGTTCTACGTGCAGTACTTC
CDR3 protein: CASSVGVGGQFYVQYF

D gene: .
clone size: .
V gene: TRBV7-9
J gene: TRBJ2-3
CDR3 DNA: TGTGCCAGCAGCCATTCTCCCGGGGCAGATACGCAGTATTTT
CDR3 protein: CASSHSPGADTQYF

D gene: .
clone size: .
V gene: TRBV2
J gene: TRBJ2-7
CDR3 DNA: TGTGCCAGCACATTCCAAGGAGACTTAGGATCTCGGGAGCAGTACTTC
CDR3 protein: CASTFQGDLGSREQYF

D gene: .
clone size: few
V gene: TRBV6-5
J gene: TRBJ2-1
CDR3 DNA: TGTGCCAGCAGTTTAACTAGCTTATACAATGAGCAGTTCTTC
CDR3 protein: CASSLTSLYNEQFF

D gene: .
clone size: .
V gene: TRBV20-1
J gene: TRBJ2-1
CDR3 DNA: TGCAGTGCTAGAGATATGGCGCCCGTCGATGAGCAGTTCTTC
CDR3 protein: CSARDMAPVDEQFF

D gene: .
clone size: many
V gene: TRBV6-2/TRBV6-3
J gene: TRBJ2-1
CDR3 DNA: TGTGCCAGCAGTTACCGTCAAGCAGGGGCCTCAAGGCTCTACAATGAGCAGTTCTTC
CDR3 protein: CASSYRQAGASRLYNEQFF

D gene: .
clone size: .
V gene: TRBV3-1
J gene: TRBJ2-2
CDR3 DNA: TGTGCCTCCAGCCAGCAGGCCGGGGGCGATTGGTACACCGGGGAGCTGTTTTTT
CDR3 protein: CASSQQAGGDWYTGELFF

D gene: TRBD2
clone size: .
V gene: TRBV28
J gene: TRBJ2-7
CDR3 DNA: TGTGCCAGCAGTTTAAGCCTAGCGGGGTACGAGCAGTACTTC
CDR3 protein: CASSLSLAGYEQYF

D gene: TRBD1
clone size: few
V gene: TRBV20-1
J gene: TRBJ1-5
CDR3 DNA: TGCAGTGCAGAGTACAGGGGTGGCAATCAGCCCCAGCATTTT
CDR3 protein: CSAEYRGGNQPQHF

D gene: .
clone size: few
V gene: TRBV7-2
J gene: TRBJ1-2
CDR3 DNA: TGTGCCAGCAGCTTCTCGGGGGGACTCTATGGCTACACCTTC
CDR3 protein: CASSFSGGLYGYTF

D gene: TRBD1
clone size: .
V gene: TRBV20-1
J gene: TRBJ1-2
CDR3 DNA: TGCAGTGCTATAACAGGGGTTTTTCCTAACTATGGCTACACCTTC
CDR3 protein: CSAITGVFPNYGYTF

D gene: TRBD1
clone size: few
V gene: TRBV20-1
J gene: TRBJ2-1
CDR3 DNA: TGCAGTGCCACCCGAGGACAGGGGGTTTACAATGAGCAGTTCTTC
CDR3 protein: CSATRGQGVYNEQFF

D gene: .
clone size: many
V gene: TRBV29-1
J gene: TRBJ1-1
CDR3 DNA: TGCAGCGTAGATGCCCACTCAGGGAGGACTGAAGCTTTCTTT
CDR3 protein: CSVDAHSGRTEAFF

D gene: .
clone size: few
V gene: TRBV27
J gene: TRBJ1-1
CDR3 DNA: TGTGCCAGCACCCCCGTAGGGCGGTACACTGAAGCTTTCTTT
CDR3 protein: CASTPVGRYTEAFF

D gene: .
clone size: few
V gene: TRBV9
J gene: TRBJ2-7
CDR3 DNA: TGTGCCAGCAGCGAGGGGGGAGGCTACGAGCAGTACTTC
CDR3 protein: CASSEGGGYEQYF